Sequencing of this TCR beta chain was carried out in a study of shared clonotypes between healthy human individuals. About this clone itself: What it binds is not known. In the same sample, other DNA sequences code for this CDR3.

Libraries were prepared by immunoSEQ multiplex PCR; TCRdb keeps only in-frame clonotypes and omits some of them. The table lists around 2.1 million clones, more than 85% of them singletons. Study findings and constraints: The authors sampled blood alone, and tissue repertoires likely differ.

The germline CDR1 and CDR2 sequences are SEHNR and FQNEAQ (reference sequence). Trimming at V came to 4 bases and at J to 2 bases, leaving 5 bases not matched to a gene. The CDR3 runs to 14 residues. Naive CD8 cells lacked CD45RO, underwent positive selection for CCR7 and left out terminally differentiated effector memory CD45RA+ cells. The TCR comes from a young man in good health. Some clones in this sample may be carry-over from other donors' samples. The V call is TRBV7-9, the J call TRBJ2-7, with 7 bases that match TRBD1. The sample consisted of naive CD8+ T cells from PBMCs. CDR3 residues: CASSSTTGAYEQYF. The CDR3 DNA reads TGTGCCAGCAGCTCTACCACAGGGGCCTACGAGCAGTACTTC.